A single T cell receptor beta chain is shown here with its context. V was pared by 4 bases and J by 1 base, with 11 bases between. Germline lookup yields CDR1 SGDLS and CDR2 YYNGEE. CDR3 length: 15 amino acids. The protocol was immunoSEQ multiplex PCR, while the TCRdb copy is restricted to in-frame clones and leaves out a portion. This repertoire shows approximately 110,000 clones, 85% to 95% found once; its top ten account for around 0.29%. This specimen comes from a study of siplizumab effects on memory and regulatory T cells. Material: CD4+ T cells sorted from blood. The gene calls are TRBV9 and TRBJ2-2; D remains unclear. The TCR was taken from a human donor in good health. The CDR3 sequence: CASSSEPGNTGELFF. The CDR3 DNA sequence: TGTGCCAGCAGCTCAGAGCCAGGGAACACCGGGGAGCTGTTTTTT.